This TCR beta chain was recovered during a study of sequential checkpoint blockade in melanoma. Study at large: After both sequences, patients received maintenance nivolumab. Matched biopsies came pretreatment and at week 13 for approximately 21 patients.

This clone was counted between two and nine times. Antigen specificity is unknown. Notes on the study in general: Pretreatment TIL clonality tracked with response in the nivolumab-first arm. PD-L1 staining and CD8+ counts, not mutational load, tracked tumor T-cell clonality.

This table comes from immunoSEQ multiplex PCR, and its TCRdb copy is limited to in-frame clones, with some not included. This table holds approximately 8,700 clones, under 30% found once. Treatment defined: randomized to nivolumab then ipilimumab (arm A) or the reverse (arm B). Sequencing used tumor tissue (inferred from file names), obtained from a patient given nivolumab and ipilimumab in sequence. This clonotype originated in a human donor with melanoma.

This CDR3 reads CASSPAGLANPGQFF. CDR3 DNA sequence: TGTGCCAGCAGTCCTGCCGGGCTAGCAAACCCGGGGCAGTTCTTC. The V gene is TRBV9, the J gene TRBJ2-1; a possible D gene is TRBD2 (5 bases). Germline CDR1 is SGDLS and CDR2 is YYNGEE. There are 15 residues in the CDR3. Trimming took 5 bases from V and 12 from J, leaving 24 bases between them.